This paragraph reports one T cell receptor (beta chain). The antigen is not known. CD4+CD45RO+CD25- cells were isolated as memory CD4+ T cells. Full-length variable regions came from constant-region reverse primers plus semi-nested Nested Universal Primer A PCR. TCRdb re-called the 5' RACE reads through MiXCR, storing one row per CDR3 protein. Of approximately 40,000 distinct CDR3 sequences listed, over 25% were seen once; the top ten hold approximately 4.1%. Trimming stripped 6 bases from V and 9 bases from J, with 15 bases between. The length of the CDR3 is 13 residues. The germline CDR1 and CDR2 sequences are KGHSH and LQKENI. The study, taken as a whole, reports: Tumor-infiltrating Treg TCR alpha and beta sequences overlapped most with tumor naive CD4+ T cells, then blood naive. In terms of TCR gene usage, tumor memory CD4+ T cells clustered together with blood and lymph node memory CD4+ cells, as well as with lymph node naive CD4+ cells.

The sequence derives from a female donor with breast cancer. The chain uses TRBV18 and TRBJ2-1, with D possibly TRBD2 on 6 matching bases. The source material was tumor-infiltrating memory CD4+ T cells sorted from the breast tumor. Subset defined: memory CD4+ T cells, CD4+CD45RO+CD25-. The CDR3 loop is CASSAAPTSEQFF. The CDR3 bases are TGTGCCAGCTCGGCGGCACCGACTAGTGAGCAGTTCTTC.